This TCR beta chain was sequenced in a study of T cell repertoires in cytomegalovirus infection. Study context: Well-studied HLA-B-restricted epitopes and recently identified HLA-C-restricted epitopes of CMV were both used in the study. Matching HLA type and CMV infection were both indicated by public TCR beta signatures.

MiXCR, run by TCRdb on the reads, gives a single entry per CDR3 protein. Here the sample spans about 830,000 distinct CDR3 sequences, 30% to 35% being singletons. Findings of the study overall: HLA-C-restricted TCR beta clonotypes specific for CMV led the ex vivo response.

This clonotype was detected a few times. What it binds is not known. The CDR3 totals 14 residues. Germline CDR1 is SGHRS and CDR2 is YFSETQ. With V trimmed by 3 bases and J by 9 bases, 6 bases remained unmatched. The chain joins TRBV5-1 to TRBJ2-1; 10 bases are shared with TRBD2. Sequencing was performed on cultured CD8+ T cells from PBMCs, taken from culture after CMV antigen stimulation. This TCR came from a human donor in good health (CMV status not recorded). Some clones in this sample may be carry-over from other donors' samples. The CDR3 region has the DNA TGCGCCAGCAGCTCCCTAGCGGGGGACAGTGAGCAGTTCTTC. Translated: CASSSLAGDSEQFF.